Each of the 30 T cell receptor beta chains below was sequenced from the same sample in a study of T cell changes during pregnancy in multiple sclerosis. Measured with immunoSEQ multiplex PCR; TCRdb has only the in-frame clones, and not every one. The sample consists of 85,000 to 100,000 clones, 80% to 95% of them appearing once. This material consisted of peripheral blood, taken in the first trimester of pregnancy. Source of these receptors: a female donor with multiple sclerosis, enrolled in a pregnancy study.

This clone was recorded a few times. The chain combines TRBV11-1 with TRBJ2-7; 8 nucleotides agree with TRBD1. Germline V gene lookup returns CDR1 SGHAT and CDR2 FQDESV (reference sequence). The CDR3 consists of 13 residues. The V segment lost 6 bases and the J segment 6 bases; nucleotides outside the gene matches: 7. The CDR3 is CASSEQGVVEQYF. CDR3 in DNA: TGTGCCAGCAGTGAACAGGGGGTGGTCGAGCAGTACTTC.

The CDR3 spells CASSPHDRVGGYEQYF. The DNA for the CDR3 is TGTGCCAGCAGCCCCCATGACAGGGTGGGCGGTTACGAGCAGTACTTC. The chain is built from TRBV7-6 and TRBJ2-7; TRBD1 agrees at 7 bases. The CDR3 is 16 amino acids. V shed 5 bases and J 4 bases; nucleotides not matched to a gene: 14. Germline V gene sequence: CDR1 SGHVS, CDR2 FNYEAQ.

The gene calls are TRBV6-6 and TRBJ1-1, with D perhaps TRBD1 (5 bases). The ends were cut back, 6 bases at V and 14 bases at J, with 16 bases in the middle. This CDR3 has 11 amino acids. CDR1 and CDR2 from the germline V gene are MNHNY and SVGAGI (reference sequence). This chain's CDR3 is CASRDVGGVFF. The CDR3 DNA sequence: TGTGCCAGCAGAGACGTGGGGGGTGTGTTCTTT.

The chain employs TRBV27 and TRBJ1-2; 7 bases align to TRBD1. The trim removed 4 bases at V and 2 bases at J, leaving 10 bases unmatched. This CDR3 region has 16 residues. Germline V CDR1 and CDR2: MNHEY, SMNVEV (reference sequence). The CDR3 nucleotides are TGTGCCAGCAGTTACTTAAGCGACAGGGCAAACTATGGCTACACCTTC. The encoded protein is CASSYLSDRANYGYTF.

This chain joins TRBV19 and TRBJ2-7, with 9 bases identical to TRBD1. The V segment lost 5 bases and the J segment 4 bases; nucleotides outside the gene matches: 9. The CDR3 consists of 15 residues. Germline V gene sequence: CDR1 LNHDA, CDR2 SQIVND (reference sequence). This CDR3 is CASSPRTGAIYEQYF. The CDR3 DNA sequence: TGTGCCAGTAGTCCCCGGACAGGGGCGATTTACGAGCAGTACTTC.

V is TRBV19 and J is TRBJ1-1; D is perhaps TRBD1 (6 bases). Germline values: CDR1 LNHDA, CDR2 SQIVND (reference sequence). There are 11 residues in the CDR3. The V end was cut by 6 bases, the J end by 5 bases, with 7 bases between. CDR3 in amino acids: CASRDRTEAFF. CDR3 DNA: TGTGCCAGTAGGGACAGAACTGAAGCTTTCTTT.

The gene calls are TRBV28 and TRBJ1-4, with TRBD1 matching 10 bases. V gave up 6 bases and J gave up 6 bases; unmatched junction bases: 4. CDR3 length equals 14 residues. The germline V gene encodes CDR1 MDHEN and CDR2 SYDVKM. This CDR3 is CASSPGQGYEKLFF. CDR3 nucleotides: TGTGCCAGCAGCCCGGGACAGGGGTATGAAAAACTGTTTTTT.

This clone was counted a single time. The genes are TRBV2 and TRBJ1-1, with D perhaps TRBD1 (6 bases). This CDR3 region has 15 residues. Deletions cut 1 base from V and 5 bases from J, with 14 bases between. Germline assignment: CDR1 SNHLY and CDR2 FYNNEI. The CDR3 nucleotides are TGTGCCAGCAGTGAAGTCGCGGGGGGCCGGACTGAAGCTTTCTTT. Amino acid sequence: CASSEVAGGRTEAFF. The whole variable domain, filled in from reference TRBV2 and TRBJ1-1, reads EPEVTQTPSHQVTQMGQEVILRCVPISNHLYFYWYRQILGQKVEFLVSFYNNEISEKSEIFDDQFSVERPDGSNFTLKIRSTKLEDSAMYFCASSEVAGGRTEAFFGQGTRLTVV.

As DNA, the CDR3 is TGTGCCAGCAGCTCTACAGACGTGAACACTGAAGCTTTCTTT. Translation gives CASSSTDVNTEAFF. V and J are TRBV7-8 and TRBJ1-1; D not certain. Germline CDR1 and CDR2: SGHVS and FQNEAQ. The CDR3 loop spans 14 amino acids. V was trimmed by 4 bases and J by 0 bases, leaving 9 bases between them.

This clone was seen only once. The chain combines TRBV28 with TRBJ1-3; D remains unclear. Trimming cost V 0 bases and J 8 bases, with 8 bases left between them. From germline, CDR1 is MDHEN and CDR2 SYDVKM. CDR3 length: 13 residues. CDR3 in amino acids: CASSLWGRDTIYF. CDR3 sequence (DNA): TGTGCCAGCAGTTTATGGGGGAGGGACACCATATATTTT.

The V call is TRBV9, the J call TRBJ2-1; 10 nucleotides align to TRBD2. Per germline, CDR1 SGDLS and CDR2 YYNGEE. V lost 0 bases to trimming and J lost 8 bases; unmatched junction nucleotides: 8. The CDR3 sequence is 16 residues long. The chain's CDR3 is CASSVGASGSYYEQFF. DNA for the CDR3: TGTGCCAGCAGCGTAGGGGCTAGCGGGAGTTATTATGAGCAGTTCTTC.

V usage is TRBV28 and J usage is TRBJ1-1, with 7 bases aligning to TRBD1. The CDR3 spans 14 residues. Germline V gives CDR1 MDHEN, CDR2 SYDVKM. With V trimmed by 2 bases and J by 1 base, 1 base remained unmatched. The CDR3 nucleotides are TGTGCCAGCAGTTTAGACAGGGCGAACACTGAAGCTTTCTTT. Residues: CASSLDRANTEAFF.

The CDR3 loop is CASSWDRGEETQYF. DNA for the CDR3: TGTGCCAGCAGTTGGGACAGGGGAGAAGAGACCCAGTACTTC. V and J are TRBV27 and TRBJ2-5, with 10 bases fitting TRBD1. The CDR3 loop spans 14 amino acids. V gave up 4 bases and J gave up 3 bases; unmatched junction bases: 2. Looked up from germline, CDR1 is MNHEY and CDR2 is SMNVEV (reference sequence).

The CDR3 region is CASSSALAASTGELFF. The CDR3 bases are TGTGCCAGCAGCTCGGCCCTAGCGGCTAGCACCGGGGAGCTGTTTTTT. J is TRBJ2-2 and V is TRBV7-9, with TRBD2 matching 7 bases. The CDR3 extends over 16 amino acids. V shed 4 bases and J 4 bases; nucleotides not matched to a gene: 9. Germline values: CDR1 SEHNR, CDR2 FQNEAQ (reference sequence).

The chain has TRBV27 and TRBJ2-2; 8 bases are a match to TRBD1. This CDR3 spans 14 amino acids. The V gene end was trimmed by 4 bases and the J gene end by 7 bases; junction bases not matched to a gene: 5. From germline, CDR1 is MNHEY and CDR2 SMNVEV (reference sequence). CDR3 loop: CASSSGTGGGELFF. CDR3 nucleotides: TGTGCCAGCAGTTCCGGGACAGGCGGCGGGGAGCTGTTTTTT.

The rearrangement joins TRBV5-6 to TRBJ1-1, with D hard to call. CDR1 is SGHDT, CDR2 YYEEEE, per germline. The V and J ends lost 0 bases and 6 bases respectively, with 9 bases between them. The CDR3 sequence is 13 residues long. CDR3 in DNA: TGTGCCAGCAGCTTGGGGCAGATCCCTGAAGCTTTCTTT. Translated, it gives CASSLGQIPEAFF.

V and J are TRBV4-3 and TRBJ1-1; 7 bases are shared with TRBD1. V lost 3 bases and J lost 5; bases outside the gene matches: 9. This CDR3 region has 15 residues. Looked up from germline, CDR1 is LGHNA and CDR2 is YSLEER. As DNA, the CDR3 is TGCGCCAGCAGCCAGTCACAGGGGTGGGGGACTGAAGCTTTCTTT. This sequence encodes CASSQSQGWGTEAFF.

This chain uses TRBV19 with TRBJ2-3; 11 bases match TRBD2. V gave up 4 bases and J gave up 10 bases; unmatched junction bases: 4. The CDR3 spans 13 residues. Germline V gene data show CDR1 as LNHDA and CDR2 as SQIVND (reference sequence). CDR3 region: CASSTLAGVPQYF. Here the CDR3 DNA reads TGTGCCAGTAGTACACTAGCGGGAGTGCCGCAGTATTTT.

This chain joins TRBV5-4 and TRBJ2-7, with 11 bases identical to TRBD2. The CDR3 runs to 15 residues. The trim removed 4 bases at V and 4 bases at J, leaving 7 bases unmatched. Germline V gives CDR1 SGHNT, CDR2 YYREEE (reference sequence). CDR3: CASSIELAGVYEQYF. CDR3 sequence (DNA): TGTGCCAGCAGCATAGAACTAGCGGGAGTGTACGAGCAGTACTTC.

The chain employs TRBV9 and TRBJ1-1; D not resolved. Germline CDR1 is SGDLS and CDR2 is YYNGEE. The CDR3 runs to 14 residues. V lost 6 bases to trimming and J lost 2 bases, with 14 bases between them. Here the CDR3 DNA reads TGTGCCAGCACTAGGTCCGCCTATAACACTGAAGCTTTCTTT. Protein: CASTRSAYNTEAFF.

V and J are TRBV19 and TRBJ2-7, with 8 bases identical to TRBD2. Germline CDR1 is LNHDA and CDR2 is SQIVND (reference sequence). The CDR3 extends over 15 amino acids. Unmatched junction bases numbered 10, after V lost 7 bases and J lost 2 bases. The CDR3 protein is CASTPPGLETYEQYF. DNA for the CDR3: TGTGCCAGTACCCCACCGGGACTAGAGACCTACGAGCAGTACTTC.

J is TRBJ2-1 and V is TRBV21-1; the table's D call of TRBD2 was not tested on the DNA. TRBV21-1 is assigned pseudogene status. The CDR3 totals 16 residues. This chain's CDR3 is CASSKRRWSSYNEQFF. In nucleotides, the CDR3 is TGTGCCAGCAGCAAACGCCGCTGGAGCTCCTACAATGAGCAGTTCTTC.

This chain joins TRBV30 and TRBJ1-1; a possible D gene is TRBD1 (5 bases). The ends were cut back, 3 bases at V and 5 bases at J, with 10 bases in the middle. Germline CDR1 and CDR2: GTSNPN and SVGIG (reference sequence). The CDR3 is 12 residues long. In DNA, the CDR3 is TGTGCCTGGAGGGCAGGGCTTACTGAAGCTTTCTTT. This translates into CAWRAGLTEAFF.

The chain joins TRBV19 to TRBJ2-5; D might be TRBD1 (6 bases). Trimming shortened V by 8 bases and J by 5 bases, and 15 bases separated the two germline ends. There are 13 residues in the CDR3. Germline values: CDR1 LNHDA, CDR2 SQIVND (reference sequence). The CDR3 sequence: CASSTGLSETQYF. CDR3 bases: TGTGCCAGTTCTACAGGGTTATCGGAGACCCAGTACTTC.

This clone has just one count. The CDR3: CASTPQENTEAFF. Here the CDR3 DNA reads TGTGCCAGCACCCCACAGGAGAACACTGAAGCTTTCTTT. The chain is built from TRBV2 and TRBJ1-1; TRBD1 might be the D (5 bases). The CDR3 contains 13 residues. Germline V CDR1 and CDR2: SNHLY, FYNNEI. V lost 7 bases and J lost 1, with 10 bases in between.

The rearrangement uses TRBV27 and TRBJ2-1; D is unresolved. The V gene's germline CDR1 is MNHEY and CDR2 SMNVEV (reference sequence). V lost 3 bases, J lost 3 bases, and 9 bases lay in between. CDR3 length equals 14 residues. CDR3 nucleotide sequence: TGTGCCAGCAGTTTTCCCCCCAACTACAATGAGCAGTTCTTC. This codes for CASSFPPNYNEQFF.

The chain links TRBV25-1 to TRBJ2-1, with TRBD2 matching over 9 bases. V lost 10 bases, J lost 9 bases, and 10 bases stayed unmatched. Germline CDR1 is MGHDK and CDR2 is SYGVNS. This CDR3 is built from 13 residues. This CDR3 reads CATGLAVPSEQFF. CDR3 nucleotide sequence: TGTGCCACGGGACTAGCCGTCCCGAGTGAGCAGTTCTTC.

V usage is TRBV19 and J usage is TRBJ2-2; 7 nucleotides match TRBD1. Per the germline V gene, CDR1 is LNHDA and CDR2 is SQIVND (reference sequence). Trimming at V came to 5 bases and at J to 6 bases, leaving 6 bases not matched to a gene. This CDR3 has 14 amino acids. The CDR3 region has the DNA TGTGCCAGTAGTTATGACAGGGTCCCCGGGGAGCTGTTTTTT. Protein sequence: CASSYDRVPGELFF.

The chain has TRBV29-1 and TRBJ2-3, with D unresolved. V lost 6 bases and J lost 0, with 7 bases in between. Germline values: CDR1 SQVTM, CDR2 ANQGSEA. This CDR3 spans 12 amino acids. CDR3 sequence: CSVATSTDTQYF. The CDR3, as DNA: TGCAGCGTGGCGACTAGCACAGATACGCAGTATTTT.

This clone turned up a few times. The rearrangement joins TRBV10-3 to TRBJ1-5; 8 bases map to TRBD1. The V gene end was trimmed by 11 bases and the J gene end by 3 bases; junction bases not matched to a gene: 9. Per the germline V gene, CDR1 is ENHRY and CDR2 is SYGVKD. There are 14 residues in the CDR3. The CDR3 DNA reads as TGTGCCTCGTGGACAGGGAACTTCAATCAGCCCCAGCATTTT. The encoded protein is CASWTGNFNQPQHF.